The source of this TCR beta chain is a study of CD8+ T cells in alopecia areata. Study overall: A regimen of oral tofacitinib, 5 to 10 mg twice daily, was given to treated patients.

Study conclusions and caveats: Against the mouse data, patients shared TCRs less clearly, possibly for HLA reasons. It was lesional scalp, especially alopecia totalis/universalis, that showed higher clonality than normal scalp.

cDNA serving as the sequencing template came from extracted, reverse transcribed RNA. Data came from immunoSEQ multiplex PCR; TCRdb stores just in-frame clones and leaves some out. The table lists 150,000 to 180,000 clones, 40% to 60% of them singletons. In regard to this clone: No antigen is known for it.

Germline V gives CDR1 SNHLY, CDR2 FYNNEI. This CDR3 spans 14 amino acids. The germline V and J ends were trimmed by 3 bases and 0 bases, with 6 bases remaining between them. Isolation of CD4+ and CD8+ T cells from PBMCs was achieved by sorting. The clonotype comes from a human donor with alopecia areata. This specimen consisted of CD8+ T cells sorted from blood, obtained at week 0. The genes are TRBV2 and TRBJ2-1; D gene uncertain. For the CDR3, the DNA is TGTGCCAGCAGTGAGTTCAACTCCTACAATGAGCAGTTCTTC. Its protein is CASSEFNSYNEQFF. The full variable domain, in which reference TRBV2 and TRBJ2-1 provide the parts outside the CDR3, is EPEVTQTPSHQVTQMGQEVILRCVPISNHLYFYWYRQILGQKVEFLVSFYNNEISEKSEIFDDQFSVERPDGSNFTLKIRSTKLEDSAMYFCASSEFNSYNEQFFGPGTRLTVL.